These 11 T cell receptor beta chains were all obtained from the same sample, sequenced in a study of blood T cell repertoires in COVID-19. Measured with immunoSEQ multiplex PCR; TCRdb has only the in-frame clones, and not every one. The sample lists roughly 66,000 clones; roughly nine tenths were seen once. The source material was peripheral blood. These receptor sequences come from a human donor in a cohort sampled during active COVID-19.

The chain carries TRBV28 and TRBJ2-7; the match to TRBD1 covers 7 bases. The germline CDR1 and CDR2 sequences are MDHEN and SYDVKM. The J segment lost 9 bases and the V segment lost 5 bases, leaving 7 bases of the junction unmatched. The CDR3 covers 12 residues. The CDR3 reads CASSPRTGGQYF. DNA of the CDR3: TGTGCCAGCAGTCCCCGGACAGGCGGGCAGTACTTC.

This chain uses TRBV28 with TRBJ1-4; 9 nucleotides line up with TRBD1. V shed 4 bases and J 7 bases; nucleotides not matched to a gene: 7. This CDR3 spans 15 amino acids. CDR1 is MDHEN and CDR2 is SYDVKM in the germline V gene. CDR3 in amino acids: CASSWAGTGSEKLFF. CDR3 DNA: TGTGCCAGCAGTTGGGCCGGGACAGGGAGTGAAAAACTGTTTTTT.

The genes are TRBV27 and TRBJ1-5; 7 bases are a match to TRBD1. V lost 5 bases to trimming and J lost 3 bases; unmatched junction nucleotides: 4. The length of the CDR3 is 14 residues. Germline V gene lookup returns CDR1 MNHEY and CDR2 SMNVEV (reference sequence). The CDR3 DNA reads TGTGCCAGCAGTATCGGGACAGACAATCAGCCCCAGCATTTT. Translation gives CASSIGTDNQPQHF.

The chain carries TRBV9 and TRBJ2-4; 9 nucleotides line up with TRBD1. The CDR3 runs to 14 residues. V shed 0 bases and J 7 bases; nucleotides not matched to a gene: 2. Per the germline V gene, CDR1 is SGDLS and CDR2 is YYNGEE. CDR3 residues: CASSVGDRGNIQYF. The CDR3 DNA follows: TGTGCCAGCAGCGTAGGAGACAGGGGGAACATTCAGTACTTC.

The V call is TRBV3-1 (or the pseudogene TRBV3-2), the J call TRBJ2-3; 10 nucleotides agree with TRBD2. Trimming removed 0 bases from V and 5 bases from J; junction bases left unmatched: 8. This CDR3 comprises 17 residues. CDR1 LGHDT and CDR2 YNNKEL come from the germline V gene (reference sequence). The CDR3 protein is CASSQEEAGGPKDTQYF. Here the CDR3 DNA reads TGTGCCAGCAGCCAAGAGGAAGCGGGGGGGCCGAAAGATACGCAGTATTTT.

CDR3 region: CASSDMGHDTGELFF. The CDR3 DNA follows: TGTGCCAGCAGTGACATGGGGCATGACACCGGGGAGCTGTTTTTT. This sequence joins TRBV25-1 and TRBJ2-2; a weak D match, TRBD1 (5 bases). The CDR3 runs to 15 residues. Trimming pared 3 bases from V and 3 bases from J, leaving 11 bases between. CDR1 MGHDK and CDR2 SYGVNS come from the germline V gene. The variable domain in full, with the rest retrieved from reference TRBV25-1 and TRBJ2-2, is EADIYQTPRYLVIGTGKKITLECSQTMGHDKMYWYQQDPGMELHLIHYSYGVNSTEKGDLSSESTVSRIRTEHFPLTLESARPSHTSQYLCASSDMGHDTGELFFGEGSRLTVL.

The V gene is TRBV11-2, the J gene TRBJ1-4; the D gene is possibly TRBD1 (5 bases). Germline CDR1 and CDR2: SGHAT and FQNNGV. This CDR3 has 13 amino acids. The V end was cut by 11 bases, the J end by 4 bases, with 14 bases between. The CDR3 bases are TGTGCCTCTGGGGGAGGCCTTAATGAAAAACTGTTTTTT. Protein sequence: CASGGGLNEKLFF.

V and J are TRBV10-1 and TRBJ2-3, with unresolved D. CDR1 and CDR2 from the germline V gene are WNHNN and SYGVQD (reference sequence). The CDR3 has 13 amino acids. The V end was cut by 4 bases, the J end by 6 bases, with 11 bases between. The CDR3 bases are TGCGCCAGCAGTGTCCTAAATGAGGATACGCAGTATTTT. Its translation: CASSVLNEDTQYF.

CDR3 residues: CASSPGLAGVGWQFF. In nucleotides, the CDR3 is TGCGCCAGCAGCCCGGGACTAGCGGGAGTCGGGTGGCAGTTCTTC. The chain has TRBV5-1 and TRBJ2-1, with TRBD2 matching over 14 bases. The V segment lost 4 bases and the J segment 12 bases; nucleotides outside the gene matches: 9. Germline lookup yields CDR1 SGHRS and CDR2 YFSETQ. CDR3 size: 15 residues.

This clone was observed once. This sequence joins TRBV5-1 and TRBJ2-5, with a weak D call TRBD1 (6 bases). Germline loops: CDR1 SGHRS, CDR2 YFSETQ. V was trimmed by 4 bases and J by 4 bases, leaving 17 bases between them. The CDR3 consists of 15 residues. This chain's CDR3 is CASSAAGDMLETQYF. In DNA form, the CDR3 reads TGCGCCAGCAGCGCCGCCGGGGACATGCTAGAGACCCAGTACTTC.

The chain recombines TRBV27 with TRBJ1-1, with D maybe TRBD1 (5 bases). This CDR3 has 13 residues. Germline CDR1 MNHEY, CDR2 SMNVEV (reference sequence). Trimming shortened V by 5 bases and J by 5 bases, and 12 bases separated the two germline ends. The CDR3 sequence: CASSAAGGTEAFF. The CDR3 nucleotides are TGTGCCAGCAGTGCCGCCGGGGGGACTGAAGCTTTCTTT.